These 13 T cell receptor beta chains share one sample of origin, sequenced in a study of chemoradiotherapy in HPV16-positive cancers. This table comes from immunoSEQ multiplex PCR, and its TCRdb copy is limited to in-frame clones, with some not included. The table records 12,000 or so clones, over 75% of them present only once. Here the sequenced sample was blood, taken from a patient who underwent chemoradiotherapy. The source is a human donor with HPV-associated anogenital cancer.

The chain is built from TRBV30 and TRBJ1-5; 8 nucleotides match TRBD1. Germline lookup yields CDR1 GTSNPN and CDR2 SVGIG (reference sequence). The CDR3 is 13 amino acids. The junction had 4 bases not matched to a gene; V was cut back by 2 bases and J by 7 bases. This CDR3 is CAWSQDRDQPQHF. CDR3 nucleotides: TGTGCCTGGAGTCAGGACAGGGACCAGCCCCAGCATTTT.

The CDR3 DNA sequence: TGTGCCAGTAGTACGACAGGAATACGGTTCTTC. Encoded protein: CASSTTGIRFF. The J gene is TRBJ2-1, the V gene TRBV19, with D maybe TRBD1 (6 bases). CDR3 length: 11 residues. V lost 4 bases and J lost 15, with 13 bases in between. Germline lookup yields CDR1 LNHDA and CDR2 SQIVND (reference sequence).

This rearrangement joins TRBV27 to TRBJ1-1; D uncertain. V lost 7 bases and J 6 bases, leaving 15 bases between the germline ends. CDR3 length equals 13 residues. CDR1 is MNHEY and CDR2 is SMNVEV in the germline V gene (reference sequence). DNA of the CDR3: TGTGCCAGCACAAAAAGGGAAGGGTCTGAAGCTTTCTTT. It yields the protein CASTKREGSEAFF.

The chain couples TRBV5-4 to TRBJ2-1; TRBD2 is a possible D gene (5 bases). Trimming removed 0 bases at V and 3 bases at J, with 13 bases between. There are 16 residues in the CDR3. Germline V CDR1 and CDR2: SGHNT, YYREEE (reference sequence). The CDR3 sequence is CASSLESRGHYNEQFF. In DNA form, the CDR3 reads TGTGCCAGCAGCTTGGAAAGTCGGGGTCACTACAATGAGCAGTTCTTC.

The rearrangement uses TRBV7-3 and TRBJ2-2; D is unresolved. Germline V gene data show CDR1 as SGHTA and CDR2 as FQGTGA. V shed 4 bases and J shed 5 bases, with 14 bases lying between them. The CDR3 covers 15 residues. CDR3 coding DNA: TGTGCCAGCAGCTCCAGCGTTGGTGGAACCGGGGAGCTGTTTTTT. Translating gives CASSSSVGGTGELFF.

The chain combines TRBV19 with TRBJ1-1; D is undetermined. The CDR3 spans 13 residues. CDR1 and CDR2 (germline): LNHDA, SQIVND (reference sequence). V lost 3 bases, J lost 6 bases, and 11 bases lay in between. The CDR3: CASSMTGNSEAFF. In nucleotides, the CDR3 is TGTGCCAGTAGTATGACGGGAAATTCTGAAGCTTTCTTT.

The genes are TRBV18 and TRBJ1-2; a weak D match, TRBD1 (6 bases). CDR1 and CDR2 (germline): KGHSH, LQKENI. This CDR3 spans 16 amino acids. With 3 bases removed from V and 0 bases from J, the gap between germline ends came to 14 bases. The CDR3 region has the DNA TGTGCCAGCTCACCCAACTGGGGGGCTACTAACTATGGCTACACCTTC. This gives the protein CASSPNWGATNYGYTF.

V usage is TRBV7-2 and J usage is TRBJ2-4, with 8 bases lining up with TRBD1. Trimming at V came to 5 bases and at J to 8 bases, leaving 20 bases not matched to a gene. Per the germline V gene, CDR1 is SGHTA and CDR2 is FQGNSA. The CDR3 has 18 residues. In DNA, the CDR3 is TGTGCCAGCAGCCTGAACCCTCACCAGGGGGCGGTTAGAGACATTCAGTACTTC. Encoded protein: CASSLNPHQGAVRDIQYF.

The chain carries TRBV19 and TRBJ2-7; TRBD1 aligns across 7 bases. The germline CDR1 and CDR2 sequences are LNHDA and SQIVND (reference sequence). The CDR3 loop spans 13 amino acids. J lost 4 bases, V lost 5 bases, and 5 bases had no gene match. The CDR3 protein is CASSGNRGYEQYF. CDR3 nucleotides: TGTGCCAGTAGTGGCAACAGGGGTTACGAGCAGTACTTC.

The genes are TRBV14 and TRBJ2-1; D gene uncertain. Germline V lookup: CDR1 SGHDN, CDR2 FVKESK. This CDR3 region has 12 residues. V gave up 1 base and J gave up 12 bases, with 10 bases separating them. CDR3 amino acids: CASSQGSLAQFF. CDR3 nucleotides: TGTGCCAGCAGCCAAGGGTCACTGGCGCAGTTCTTC.

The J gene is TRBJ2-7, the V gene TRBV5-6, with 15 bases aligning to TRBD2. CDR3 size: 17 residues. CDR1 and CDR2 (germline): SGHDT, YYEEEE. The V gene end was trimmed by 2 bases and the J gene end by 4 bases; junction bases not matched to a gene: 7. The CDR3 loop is CASSFSRTSGGAYEQYF. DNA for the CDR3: TGTGCCAGCAGCTTTTCACGGACTAGCGGGGGGGCGTACGAGCAGTACTTC.

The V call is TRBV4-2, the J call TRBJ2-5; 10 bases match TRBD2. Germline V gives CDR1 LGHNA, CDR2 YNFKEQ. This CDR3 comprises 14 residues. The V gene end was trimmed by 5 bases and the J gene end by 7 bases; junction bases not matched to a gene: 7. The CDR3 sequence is CASSKGSGGPTQYF. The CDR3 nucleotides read TGTGCCAGCAGCAAAGGTAGCGGGGGGCCGACCCAGTACTTC.

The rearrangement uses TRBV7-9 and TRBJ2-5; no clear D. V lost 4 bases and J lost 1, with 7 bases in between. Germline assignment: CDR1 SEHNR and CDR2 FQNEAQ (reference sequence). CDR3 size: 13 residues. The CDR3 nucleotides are TGTGCCAGCAGCTCCACGGTCCAAGAGACCCAGTACTTC. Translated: CASSSTVQETQYF.